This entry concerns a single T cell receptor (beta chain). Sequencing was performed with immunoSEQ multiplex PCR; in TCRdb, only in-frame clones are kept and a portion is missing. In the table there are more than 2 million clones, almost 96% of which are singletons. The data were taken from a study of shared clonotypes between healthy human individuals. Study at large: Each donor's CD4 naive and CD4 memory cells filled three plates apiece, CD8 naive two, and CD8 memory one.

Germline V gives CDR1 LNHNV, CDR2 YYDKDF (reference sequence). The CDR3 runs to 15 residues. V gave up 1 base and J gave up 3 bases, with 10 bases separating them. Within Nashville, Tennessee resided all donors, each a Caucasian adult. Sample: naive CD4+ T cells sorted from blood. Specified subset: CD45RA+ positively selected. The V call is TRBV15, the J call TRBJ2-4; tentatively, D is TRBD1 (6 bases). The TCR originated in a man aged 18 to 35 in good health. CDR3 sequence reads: CATSRGGQNKNIQYF. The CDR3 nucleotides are TGTGCCACCAGCAGAGGGGGACAAAACAAAAACATTCAGTACTTC.